This T cell receptor (beta chain) was identified during a study of control samples from healthy donors and cancer patients. Sequencing used immunoSEQ multiplex PCR; TCRdb keeps in-frame clones, though not all of them. This repertoire shows 140,000 or so clones, roughly 94% found once; its top ten account for about 14%. The count of this clone is one. The CDR3 runs 15 residues. Trimming took 0 bases from V and 2 from J; bases not matched to a gene: 5. Germline V CDR1 and CDR2: SGDLS, YYNGEE. This receptor was identified in a man between 60 and 75 years old with colorectal cancer. The rearrangement uses TRBV9 and TRBJ2-7, with 7 bases lining up with TRBD1. What was sequenced was PBMCs. The CDR3 loop reads CASSVGGQFTYEQYF. CDR3 bases: TGTGCCAGCAGCGTAGGGGGACAGTTCACCTACGAGCAGTACTTC.